Following are 32 T cell receptor beta chains from one sample sequenced in a study of blood T cells in healthy people across ages. Through a sample-barcoded 5' primer and a J-beta primer mix, a second PCR was run for about 7 to 12 cycles. Each CDR3 protein is one row after TCRdb ran MiXCR on the 5' RACE reads. This sample yields around 1,000,000 distinct CDR3 sequences, of which under 30% are seen a single time; approximately 0.71% belongs to the top ten. These records were also assigned to another study, of T cells of mothers and their children.

Sequenced material: blood. All receptors derive from a girl under 10 years old in good health.

J is TRBJ1-4 and V is TRBV7-9, with unresolved D. Trimming took off 1 base at V and 5 bases at J, with 11 bases between the two ends. The CDR3 consists of 15 residues. Germline V gene sequence: CDR1 SEHNR, CDR2 FQNEAQ (reference sequence). The CDR3 region is CASSLEFDGNEKLFF. In DNA form, the CDR3 reads TGTGCCAGCAGCTTAGAATTTGATGGGAATGAAAAACTGTTTTTT.

The chain has TRBV29-1 and TRBJ1-4; 12 bases are a match to TRBD1. V lost 4 bases, J lost 8 bases, and 2 bases stayed unmatched. Germline V gives CDR1 SQVTM, CDR2 ANQGSEA. The CDR3 spans 13 residues. CDR3 in DNA: TGCAGCGTTGCCGGGACAGGGGGCGAAAAACTGTTTTTT. Its protein is CSVAGTGGEKLFF.

The rearrangement joins TRBV7-2 to TRBJ2-7, with no clear D. Germline V lookup: CDR1 SGHTA, CDR2 FQGNSA. This CDR3 is 11 amino acids long. V was pared by 8 bases and J by 6 bases, with 11 bases between. The CDR3 bases are TGTGCCAGCTCACTACAAGCCGAGCAGTACTTC. It specifies CASSLQAEQYF.

V gene TRBV7-8 combines with J gene TRBJ2-3; 10 positions match TRBD2. V lost 3 bases and J lost 1; bases outside the gene matches: 4. The CDR3 totals 16 residues. The germline V gene encodes CDR1 SGHVS and CDR2 FQNEAQ. Here the CDR3 DNA reads TGTGCCAGCAGCTTTCGTGGACTAGCGGGCACAGATACGCAGTATTTT. Protein sequence: CASSFRGLAGTDTQYF.

The chain uses TRBV29-1 and TRBJ1-1; no clear D. CDR1 is SQVTM and CDR2 is ANQGSEA in the germline V gene. V was cut by 5 bases and J by 1 base, with 11 bases left in between. The CDR3 sequence is 13 residues long. CDR3 coding DNA: TGCAGCGTTCCCCAGGAAAGGAACACTGAAGCTTTCTTT. Protein: CSVPQERNTEAFF.

This clonotype has only a few counts. This chain joins TRBV7-9 and TRBJ2-5; 8 bases are shared with TRBD2. CDR3 length equals 16 residues. Germline loops: CDR1 SEHNR, CDR2 FQNEAQ (reference sequence). J gave up 5 bases and V 0 bases, and 8 bases lay outside the gene matches. The CDR3 loop reads CASSLASGGHLETQYF. CDR3 in DNA: TGTGCCAGCAGCTTAGCGAGCGGGGGCCACCTGGAGACCCAGTACTTC.

The table lists this clonotype with a few counts. The rearrangement joins TRBV20-1 to TRBJ1-4; perhaps TRBD1 as D (5 bases). This CDR3 has 14 residues. CDR1 and CDR2 (germline): DFQATT, SNEGSKA (reference sequence). Trimming pared 6 bases from V and 8 bases from J, leaving 19 bases between. CDR3 sequence reads: CSARRGAGYEKLFF. Written as DNA, the CDR3 is TGCAGTGCCCGACGAGGGGCAGGGTACGAAAAACTGTTTTTT.

This clonotype was observed a handful of times. This chain uses TRBV7-9 with TRBJ2-7; a weak D match, TRBD1 (5 bases). The V and J ends lost 6 bases and 4 bases respectively, with 19 bases between them. The germline CDR1 and CDR2 sequences are SEHNR and FQNEAQ (reference sequence). This CDR3 spans 15 amino acids. The CDR3 spells CASRQGTLDGYEQYF. In DNA, the CDR3 is TGTGCCAGCAGGCAGGGAACGCTGGATGGGTACGAGCAGTACTTC.

This clonotype was detected only a few times. The V and J genes are TRBV7-9 and TRBJ2-7; 10 bases agree with TRBD2. Germline-derived CDR1 and CDR2 are SEHNR and FQNEAQ (reference sequence). CDR3 size: 14 residues. V lost 7 bases, J lost 6 bases, and 9 bases stayed unmatched. Here the CDR3 reads CASMELAGLSEQYF. The CDR3 nucleotides read TGTGCCAGCATGGAACTAGCGGGATTATCCGAGCAGTACTTC.

The V gene is TRBV27, the J gene TRBJ2-5, with 7 nucleotides matching TRBD2. The J call may be wrong; the DNA end is better matched by TRBJ2-1. The germline gives CDR1 MNHEY, CDR2 SMNVEV (reference sequence). The CDR3 consists of 14 residues. For the CDR3, the DNA is TGTGCCAGCAGTTTAGCGGGAGATTACAATGAGCAGTTCTTC. This gives the protein CASSLAGDYNEQFF.

The V and J genes are TRBV11-2 and TRBJ2-7, with a weak D call TRBD1 (6 bases). Trimming shortened V by 2 bases and J by 5 bases, and 10 bases separated the two germline ends. The CDR3 covers 13 residues. Germline values: CDR1 SGHAT, CDR2 FQNNGV. The DNA for the CDR3 is TGTGCCAGCAGCTTACACAGGGTCCACGAGCAGTACTTC. Translated, it gives CASSLHRVHEQYF.

V gene TRBV7-9 combines with J gene TRBJ1-1; D is possibly TRBD1 (5 bases). Trimming removed 1 base from V and 3 bases from J, with 12 bases in between. Per the germline V gene, CDR1 is SEHNR and CDR2 is FQNEAQ (reference sequence). The CDR3 covers 15 residues. CDR3 amino acids: CASSLDWGRHTEAFF. Here the CDR3 DNA reads TGTGCCAGCAGCTTAGATTGGGGGAGGCACACTGAAGCTTTCTTT.

Concerning this clonotype itself: Germline is not matched at one junction end, which may reflect a read error. The DNA for the CDR3 is TGCGCCAGTAGCTCTCTAGCGGGAGGTAGATATGAGCAGTTCTTC. It is translated as CASSSLAGGRYEQFF. The chain couples TRBV5-1 to TRBJ2-5; TRBD2 agrees at 11 bases. The closer fit of TRBJ2-1 to the DNA end suggests the J call may be wrong. Germline lookup yields CDR1 SGHRS and CDR2 YFSETQ. This CDR3 spans 15 amino acids.

The chain links TRBV4-3 to TRBJ2-5; no definite D call. The J call could be wrong; TRBJ2-7 is a better fit for the DNA end. The germline V gene has CDR1 LGHNA and CDR2 YSLEER. The CDR3 runs 14 residues. CDR3 in DNA: TGCGCCAGCAGCCCTCGGCAGGAAGGGTACGAGCAGTACTTC. Translated, it gives CASSPRQEGYEQYF.

The chain couples TRBV4-3 to TRBJ1-1; maybe TRBD1 (5 bases). Germline V gene data show CDR1 as LGHNA and CDR2 as YSLEER. V dropped 2 bases and J dropped 4 bases, with 11 bases sitting between them. The CDR3 is made up of 14 amino acids. CDR3 loop: CASSQPGEGTEAFF. For the CDR3, the DNA is TGCGCCAGCAGCCAACCGGGGGAGGGCACTGAAGCTTTCTTT.

The genes are TRBV29-1 and TRBJ2-7; D unclear. The CDR3 loop spans 16 amino acids. Trimming removed 3 bases from V and 3 bases from J, with 21 bases in between. Germline V lookup: CDR1 SQVTM, CDR2 ANQGSEA. CDR3 amino acids: CSVEAGYEASHYEQYF. In DNA form, the CDR3 reads TGCAGCGTTGAGGCCGGGTACGAAGCTTCTCACTACGAGCAGTACTTC.

The chain recombines TRBV4-3 with TRBJ1-4; D gene unclear. The CDR3 has 15 amino acids. The germline V gene has CDR1 LGHNA and CDR2 YSLEER. Trimming pared 4 bases from V and 8 bases from J, leaving 17 bases between. CDR3 sequence reads: CASSPSRAGREKLFF. The CDR3 DNA is TGCGCCAGCAGCCCCTCTCGGGCAGGTAGAGAAAAACTGTTTTTT.

This clonotype was detected only a few times. The V call is TRBV7-9, the J call TRBJ1-3, with TRBD1 as a possible D gene (5 bases). Germline V CDR1 and CDR2: SEHNR, FQNEAQ (reference sequence). The CDR3 runs 16 residues. V dropped 4 bases and J dropped 3 bases, with 16 bases sitting between them. The CDR3 coding sequence is TGTGCCAGCAGCTCTCGGGACCTGGCGGATGGAAACACCATATATTTT. Translating it yields CASSSRDLADGNTIYF.

This clonotype came up a few times. This chain uses TRBV20-1 with TRBJ2-1; TRBD2 agrees at 7 bases. Germline V CDR1 and CDR2: DFQATT, SNEGSKA (reference sequence). V was clipped by 2 bases and J by 3 bases; unmatched bases: 7. This CDR3 has 15 residues. In nucleotides, the CDR3 is TGCAGTGCTAGACGGTGGGAGGGCCTCTACAATGAGCAGTTCTTC. Translated: CSARRWEGLYNEQFF.

The chain combines TRBV7-2 with TRBJ2-5, with 9 bases fitting TRBD1. The germline CDR1 and CDR2 sequences are SGHTA and FQGNSA. V gave up 1 base and J gave up 4 bases; unmatched junction bases: 1. The CDR3 spans 14 residues. The chain's CDR3 is CASSLEQGAETQYF. The CDR3 nucleotides read TGTGCCAGCAGCTTAGAACAGGGGGCAGAGACCCAGTACTTC.

This clonotype turned up a few times. This chain connects TRBV7-9 to TRBJ1-3; D not resolved. This CDR3 contains 12 residues. V lost 4 bases, J lost 4 bases, and 5 bases lay in between. The germline V gene encodes CDR1 SEHNR and CDR2 FQNEAQ (reference sequence). The CDR3 DNA is TGTGCCAGCAGCTCTTGGGGAAACACCATATATTTT. It specifies CASSSWGNTIYF.

The chain couples TRBV7-2 to TRBJ2-5; tentatively, D is TRBD2 (6 bases). Trimming shortened V by 1 base and J by 0 bases, and 9 bases separated the two germline ends. Per germline, CDR1 SGHTA and CDR2 FQGNSA. This CDR3 spans 15 amino acids. The CDR3 region is CASSLGPGDQETQYF. The DNA of the CDR3 is TGTGCCAGCAGCTTAGGACCGGGGGACCAAGAGACCCAGTACTTC.

This clonotype was observed a few times. The J gene is TRBJ2-3, the V gene TRBV27, with 7 bases that match TRBD2. CDR1 is MNHEY, CDR2 SMNVEV, per germline (reference sequence). The length of the CDR3 is 14 residues. With V trimmed by 5 bases and J by 1 base, 3 bases remained unmatched. The CDR3 coding sequence is TGTGCCAGCAGTCAGAGCGGGGGCACAGATACGCAGTATTTT. Residues: CASSQSGGTDTQYF.

This clonotype came up a few times. The rearrangement joins TRBV29-1 to TRBJ1-4; 8 bases fit TRBD1. V dropped 6 bases and J dropped 12; count of bases not matched to a gene: 3. The CDR3 is 10 amino acids. Germline CDR1 is SQVTM and CDR2 is ANQGSEA. CDR3 residues: CSVQTGELFF. The CDR3 coding sequence is TGCAGCGTCCAGACAGGGGAACTGTTTTTT. The whole variable domain, filled in from reference TRBV29-1 and TRBJ1-4, reads SAVISQKPSRDICQRGTSLTIQCQVDSQVTMMFWYRQQPGQSLTLIATANQGSEATYESGFVIDKFPISRPNLTFSTLTVSNMSPEDSSIYLCSVQTGELFFGSGTQLSVL.

The chain combines TRBV10-3 with TRBJ2-5; 9 positions agree with TRBD2. Germline assignment: CDR1 ENHRY and CDR2 SYGVKD. With 3 bases clipped from V and 5 bases from J, the junction kept 4 bases outside the gene matches. The CDR3 has 14 residues. The CDR3: CAISEAGGFETQYF. In DNA, the CDR3 is TGTGCCATCAGTGAAGCGGGAGGTTTTGAGACCCAGTACTTC.

This clonotype was detected a few times. The chain is built from TRBV12-5 and TRBJ2-7; no definite D call. The CDR3 runs 13 residues. Germline CDR1 reads LGHNT; CDR2 reads FRNRAP. V lost 1 base, J lost 1 base, and 5 bases lay in between. The CDR3 loop is CASGLALSYEQYF. DNA for the CDR3: TGTGCTAGTGGTTTGGCTCTATCCTACGAGCAGTACTTC.

The chain links TRBV27 to TRBJ2-5, with unresolved D. Trimming removed 3 bases at V and 5 bases at J, with 10 bases between. Germline V CDR1 and CDR2: MNHEY, SMNVEV (reference sequence). The CDR3 runs to 13 residues. This CDR3 reads CASSFLVGETQYF. The CDR3 nucleotides read TGTGCCAGCAGTTTCCTGGTCGGGGAGACCCAGTACTTC.

The chain has TRBV7-2 and TRBJ2-5; D gene uncertain. There are 13 residues in the CDR3. Germline CDR1 and CDR2: SGHTA and FQGNSA. The ends were cut back, 5 bases at V and 5 bases at J, with 12 bases in the middle. CDR3 amino acids: CASSPRAGETQYF. The CDR3 bases are TGTGCCAGCAGCCCACGGGCCGGGGAGACCCAGTACTTC.

The J gene is TRBJ2-6, the V gene TRBV12-3 or TRBV12-4; 10 bases are a match to TRBD2. V lost 5 bases and J lost 2; bases outside the gene matches: 9. This CDR3 region has 18 residues. The CDR3 DNA reads as TGTGCCAGCAGTGAAACTAGCGGGAAGTTCACTGGGGCCAACGTCCTGACTTTC. Its translation is CASSETSGKFTGANVLTF.

The gene calls are TRBV9 and TRBJ2-1; 10 nucleotides align to TRBD2. The CDR3 is 12 residues long. Germline V gene lookup returns CDR1 SGDLS and CDR2 YYNGEE. With 3 bases clipped from V and 11 bases from J, the junction kept 2 bases outside the gene matches. The CDR3 coding sequence is TGTGCCAGCAGCGGGACTAGCGGCAAGCAGTTCTTC. Amino acid sequence: CASSGTSGKQFF.

This clonotype was detected only a few times. The chain links TRBV4-1 to TRBJ2-2; 7 nucleotides align to TRBD2. Germline V gene lookup returns CDR1 MGHRA and CDR2 YSYEKL. V shed 2 bases and J 3 bases; nucleotides not matched to a gene: 0. CDR3 length equals 14 residues. CDR3 DNA: TGCGCCAGCAGCCAACGGGGGGACACCGGGGAGCTGTTTTTT. Amino acids: CASSQRGDTGELFF.

The CDR3 DNA reads TGTGCCAGCAGTGAAAAGGGTTGGGACAGGGCCAATGAGCAGTTCTTC. Its protein product is CASSEKGWDRANEQFF. V gene TRBV25-1 combines with J gene TRBJ2-1; 9 bases are shared with TRBD1. Germline V gene data show CDR1 as MGHDK and CDR2 as SYGVNS. V lost 2 bases and J lost 6; bases outside the gene matches: 8. This CDR3 region has 16 residues.